Following are 5 T cell receptor beta chains from one sample sequenced in a study of T cell changes during pregnancy in multiple sclerosis (dated by TCRdb to the late 2010s). Preparation of the library involved the immunoSEQ multiplex PCR assay. Not all clones reach the TCRdb copy of this immuneACCESS table, which keeps in-frame sequences only. Checked studies attribute under half of the gap to unresolved V genes and leave the rest unexplained. This sample gives over 35,000 clones in total; roughly 88% of them show up just once. The ten biggest clones cover more than 8.5% of the sample. Sequencing was performed on CD8+ T cells from peripheral blood mononuclear cells, taken in the first trimester of pregnancy. These receptors were collected from a female donor with multiple sclerosis, enrolled in a pregnancy study.

This sequence joins TRBV7-2 and TRBJ2-7; D perhaps matches TRBD2 (6 bases). CDR3 size: 14 residues. Germline lookup yields CDR1 SGHTA and CDR2 FQGNSA. The germline V and J ends were trimmed by 4 bases and 2 bases, with 12 bases remaining between them. CDR3 loop: CASSSLSGPYEQYF. CDR3 in DNA: TGTGCCAGCAGCTCACTGAGCGGGCCCTACGAGCAGTACTTC.

In nucleotides, the CDR3 is TGTGCCACCAGCCCGCCCGGGACAGAGAATGAGCAGTTCTTC. It specifies CATSPPGTENEQFF. The chain combines TRBV15 with TRBJ2-1; 7 bases agree with TRBD1. With V trimmed by 5 bases and J by 7 bases, 8 bases remained unmatched. The CDR3 spans 14 residues. Germline-derived CDR1 and CDR2 are LNHNV and YYDKDF (reference sequence).

CDR3 residues: CASSFGQGGYEQYF. The CDR3 nucleotides read TGTGCCAGCAGCTTCGGACAGGGGGGGTACGAGCAGTACTTC. This chain uses TRBV11-2 with TRBJ2-7; 10 bases line up with TRBD1. The germline V gene encodes CDR1 SGHAT and CDR2 FQNNGV. This CDR3 contains 14 residues. V was clipped by 3 bases and J by 4 bases; unmatched bases: 3.

The rearrangement uses TRBV30 and TRBJ1-1; 8 nucleotides line up with TRBD1. The CDR3 runs 14 residues. In germline, CDR1 is GTSNPN, CDR2 SVGIG (reference sequence). V dropped 2 bases and J dropped 8; count of bases not matched to a gene: 10. CDR3 protein: CAWSKLWTGREAFF. In nucleotides, the CDR3 is TGTGCCTGGAGTAAGTTGTGGACAGGGAGGGAAGCTTTCTTT.

This clone showed up just once. V gene TRBV11-2 combines with J gene TRBJ2-5, with unresolved D. Germline-derived CDR1 and CDR2 are SGHAT and FQNNGV. The CDR3 extends over 11 amino acids. Trimming stripped 5 bases from V and 5 bases from J, with 6 bases between. CDR3 in DNA: TGTGCCAGCAGCCCAAGCGAGACCCAGTACTTC. Its translation is CASSPSETQYF.